This record concerns one T cell receptor (beta chain) sequence. Reverse transcription of extracted RNA yielded cDNA, which provided the sequencing template. Clones were read by immunoSEQ multiplex PCR, and TCRdb kept only the in-frame ones, dropping some. Of 200,000 to 250,000 clones listed, around 43% are singletons. The sample originates from a study of CD8+ T cells in alopecia areata. Treatment noted: oral pan-JAK inhibitor, 5-10 mg twice daily. V lost 0 bases to trimming and J lost 6 bases, with 9 bases between them. This CDR3 is 12 amino acids long. Germline CDR1 and CDR2: GTSNPN and SVGIG (reference sequence).

Sequenced here: CD4+ T cells sorted from blood, sampled at roughly week 36, from a patient treated with tofacitinib. V usage is TRBV30 and J usage is TRBJ2-7; the D is unclear. This clonotype originated in a human donor with alopecia areata. This CDR3 reads CAWSVRPGEQYF. In nucleotides, the CDR3 is TGTGCCTGGAGTGTCCGACCGGGCGAGCAGTACTTC.